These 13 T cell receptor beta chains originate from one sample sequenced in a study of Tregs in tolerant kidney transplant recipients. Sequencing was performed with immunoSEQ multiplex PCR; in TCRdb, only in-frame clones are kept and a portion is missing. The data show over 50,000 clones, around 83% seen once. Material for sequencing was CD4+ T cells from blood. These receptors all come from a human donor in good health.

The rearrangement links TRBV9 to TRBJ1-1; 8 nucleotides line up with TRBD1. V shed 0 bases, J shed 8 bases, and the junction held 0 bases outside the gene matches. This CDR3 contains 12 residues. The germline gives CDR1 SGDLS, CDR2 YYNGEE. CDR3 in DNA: TGTGCCAGCAGCGTAGGGACAGGGGAAGCTTTCTTT. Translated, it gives CASSVGTGEAFF.

CDR3 nucleotides: TGCGCCAGCAGTAAAACAGGGGGCAGTCAGCCCCAGCATTTT. This gives the protein CASSKTGGSQPQHF. The chain recombines TRBV5-1 with TRBJ1-5; 9 nucleotides agree with TRBD1. V was clipped by 5 bases and J by 6 bases; unmatched bases: 6. Germline assignment: CDR1 SGHRS and CDR2 YFSETQ. The CDR3 sequence is 14 residues long.

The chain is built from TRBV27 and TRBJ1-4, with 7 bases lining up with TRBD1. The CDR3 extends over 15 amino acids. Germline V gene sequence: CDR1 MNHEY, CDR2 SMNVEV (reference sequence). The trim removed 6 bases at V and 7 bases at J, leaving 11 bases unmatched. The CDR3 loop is CASRPITGVGEKLFF. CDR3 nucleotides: TGTGCCAGCAGGCCAATCACAGGGGTTGGTGAAAAACTGTTTTTT.

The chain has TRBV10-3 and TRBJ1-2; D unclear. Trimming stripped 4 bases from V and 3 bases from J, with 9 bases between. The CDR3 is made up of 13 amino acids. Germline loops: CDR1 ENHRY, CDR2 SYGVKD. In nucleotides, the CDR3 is TGTGCCATCAGTGGATCAGCCTACTATGGCTACACCTTC. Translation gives CAISGSAYYGYTF.

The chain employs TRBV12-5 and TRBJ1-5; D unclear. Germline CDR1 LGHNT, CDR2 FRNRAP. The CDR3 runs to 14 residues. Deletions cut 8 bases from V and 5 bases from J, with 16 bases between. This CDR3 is CASSVPWRDQPQHF. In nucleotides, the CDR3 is TGTGCTAGTTCTGTCCCCTGGCGGGATCAGCCCCAGCATTTT.

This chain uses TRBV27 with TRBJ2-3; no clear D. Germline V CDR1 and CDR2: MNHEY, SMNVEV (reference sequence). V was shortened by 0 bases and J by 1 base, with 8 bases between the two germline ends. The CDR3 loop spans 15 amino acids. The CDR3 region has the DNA TGTGCCAGCAGTTTATCACTCCGGGGCACAGATACGCAGTATTTT. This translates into CASSLSLRGTDTQYF.

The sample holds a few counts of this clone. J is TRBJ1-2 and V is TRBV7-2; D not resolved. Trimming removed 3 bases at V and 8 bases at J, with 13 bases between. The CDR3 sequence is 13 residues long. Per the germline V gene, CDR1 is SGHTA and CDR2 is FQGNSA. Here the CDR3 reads CASSLDVPRGYTF. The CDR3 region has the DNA TGTGCCAGCAGCTTGGACGTACCCAGAGGCTACACCTTC.

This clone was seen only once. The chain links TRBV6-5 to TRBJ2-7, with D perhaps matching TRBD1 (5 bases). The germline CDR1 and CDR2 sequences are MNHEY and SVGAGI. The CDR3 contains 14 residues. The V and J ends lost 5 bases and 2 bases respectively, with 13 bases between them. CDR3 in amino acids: CASSRPGSPYEQYF. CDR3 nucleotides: TGTGCCAGCAGTCGCCCAGGGTCCCCCTACGAGCAGTACTTC.

CDR3 sequence reads: CASRQGLKAFF. The DNA of the CDR3 is TGTGCCTCTAGACAGGGATTGAAAGCTTTCTTT. The chain joins TRBV30 to TRBJ1-1; 7 nucleotides agree with TRBD1. CDR1 and CDR2 from the germline V gene are GTSNPN and SVGIG (reference sequence). After removal of 7 bases from V and 9 bases from J, the junction contained 8 bases not matched to a gene. The CDR3 contains 11 residues.

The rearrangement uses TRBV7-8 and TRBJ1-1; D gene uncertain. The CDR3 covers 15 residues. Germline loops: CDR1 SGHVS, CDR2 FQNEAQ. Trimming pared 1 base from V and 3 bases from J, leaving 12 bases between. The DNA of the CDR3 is TGTGCCAGCAGCTTAGGGTCCGCAGGAGACACTGAAGCTTTCTTT. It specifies CASSLGSAGDTEAFF.

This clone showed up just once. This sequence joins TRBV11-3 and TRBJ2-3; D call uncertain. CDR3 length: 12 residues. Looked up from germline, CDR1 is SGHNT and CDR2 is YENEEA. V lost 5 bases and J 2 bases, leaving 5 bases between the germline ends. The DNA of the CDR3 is TGTGCCAGCAGCCACGACACAGATACGCAGTATTTT. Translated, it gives CASSHDTDTQYF.

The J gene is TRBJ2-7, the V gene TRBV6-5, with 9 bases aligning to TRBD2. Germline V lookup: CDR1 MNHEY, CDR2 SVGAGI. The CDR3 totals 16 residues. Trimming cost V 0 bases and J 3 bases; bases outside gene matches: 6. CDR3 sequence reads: CASSYSGLAGNYEQYF. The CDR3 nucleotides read TGTGCCAGCAGTTACTCGGGGCTAGCGGGGAACTACGAGCAGTACTTC.

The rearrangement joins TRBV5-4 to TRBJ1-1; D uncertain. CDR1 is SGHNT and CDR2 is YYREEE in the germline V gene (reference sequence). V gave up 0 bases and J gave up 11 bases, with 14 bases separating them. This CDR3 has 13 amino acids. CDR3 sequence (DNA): TGTGCCAGCAGCTTGGATCGGGGAGTCGTGGCTTTCTTT. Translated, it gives CASSLDRGVVAFF.